One and the same sample provided the 18 T cell receptor beta chains below, sequenced in a study of OX40 agonist ivuxolimab in advanced cancers. Assay: immunoSEQ multiplex PCR; the TCRdb copy retains only in-frame clones and omits some. The sample includes about 42,000 clones, approximately 80% of them seen just once. Sample: CD4+ or CD8+ T cells sorted from blood, taken in a trial of the OX40 agonist ivuxolimab. Receptor source: an adult with an advanced solid tumor such as melanoma, head and neck, liver or kidney cancer.

The CDR3 region has the DNA TGTGCCAGCTCACCAGCGACAGGGGGCGAGCAGTACTTC. Encoded protein: CASSPATGGEQYF. The rearrangement joins TRBV18 to TRBJ2-7; 9 nucleotides match TRBD1. The CDR3 has 13 amino acids. With 2 bases clipped from V and 6 bases from J, the junction kept 2 bases outside the gene matches. The germline V gene encodes CDR1 KGHSH and CDR2 LQKENI.

This chain uses TRBV5-1 with TRBJ2-4; maybe TRBD2 (5 bases). There are 14 residues in the CDR3. Germline loops: CDR1 SGHRS, CDR2 YFSETQ. The V end was cut by 0 bases, the J end by 2 bases, with 6 bases between. The DNA for the CDR3 is TGCGCCAGCAGCTTGGTGGACTCCAAAAACATTCAGTACTTC. Its translation is CASSLVDSKNIQYF. Full variable domain (rest looked up from reference TRBV5-1 and TRBJ2-4): KAGVTQTPRYLIKTRGQQVTLSCSPISGHRSVSWYQQTPGQGLQFLFEYFSETQRNKGNFPGRFSGRQFSNSRSEMNVSTLELGDSALYLCASSLVDSKNIQYFGAGTRLSVL.

As DNA, the CDR3 is TGTGCCAGCTCCAGGGGGGGGTCCCCTGGAAACACCATATATTTT. It translates to CASSRGGSPGNTIYF. The rearrangement links TRBV6-5 to TRBJ1-3; TRBD1 agrees at 7 bases. Germline assignment: CDR1 MNHEY and CDR2 SVGAGI. V was clipped by 8 bases and J by 2 bases; unmatched bases: 9. The CDR3 has 15 residues.

The chain uses TRBV5-1 and TRBJ2-1, with a tentative D call TRBD2 (5 bases). CDR3 size: 15 residues. The V gene lost 2 bases and the J gene lost 6 bases, with 15 bases spanning the gap. Germline assignment: CDR1 SGHRS and CDR2 YFSETQ. The DNA of the CDR3 is TGCGCCAGCAGCTTAATTCCGGGATCGGGCAATGAGCAGTTCTTC. Protein: CASSLIPGSGNEQFF.

V gene TRBV5-4 combines with J gene TRBJ2-6; 12 bases align to TRBD2. This CDR3 is 20 amino acids long. Germline V gene data show CDR1 as SGHNT and CDR2 as YYREEE (reference sequence). The V gene end was trimmed by 0 bases and the J gene end by 0 bases; junction bases not matched to a gene: 7. This CDR3 reads CASSLGGLAGQTSGANVLTF. The CDR3 bases are TGTGCCAGCAGCTTGGGCGGACTAGCGGGGCAAACCTCTGGGGCCAACGTCCTGACTTTC.

V is TRBV29-1 and J is TRBJ2-5; 8 bases line up with TRBD1. There are 12 residues in the CDR3. Germline loops: CDR1 SQVTM, CDR2 ANQGSEA. Trimming at V came to 4 bases and at J to 3 bases, leaving 1 base not matched to a gene. The CDR3 loop reads CSVGQGKETQYF. The CDR3 coding sequence is TGCAGCGTTGGACAGGGGAAAGAGACCCAGTACTTC.

On this clone itself: Its ends do not fully match the called genes, so a read error is possible. The rearrangement uses TRBV5-1 and TRBJ1-2; maybe TRBD1 (5 bases). From germline, CDR1 is SGHRS and CDR2 YFSETQ. The CDR3 loop spans 15 amino acids. The CDR3 region has the DNA TGCGCCAGCAGCTCCTCGACAGCCTCTAACTATGGCTACGCCTTC. It encodes CASSSSTASNYGYAF. The variable domain in full, completed from reference TRBV5-1 and TRBJ1-2, reads KAGVTQTPRYLIKTRGQQVTLSCSPISGHRSVSWYQQTPGQGLQFLFEYFSETQRNKGNFPGRFSGRQFSNSRSEMNVSTLELGDSALYLCASSSSTASNYGYAFGSGTRLTVV.

The gene calls are TRBV7-8 and TRBJ2-3; D possibly corresponds to TRBD2 (6 bases). The CDR3 consists of 15 residues. Germline CDR1 is SGHVS and CDR2 is FQNEAQ. V lost 3 bases and J lost 4, with 14 bases in between. This CDR3 is CASSFTPGSADTQYF. DNA of the CDR3: TGTGCCAGCAGCTTTACCCCCGGGAGTGCAGATACGCAGTATTTT.

J is TRBJ1-1 and V is TRBV6-1; no definite D call. The germline V and J ends were trimmed by 4 bases and 0 bases, with 6 bases remaining between them. The CDR3 is 13 amino acids. Per germline, CDR1 MNHNS and CDR2 SASEGT. The CDR3 loop reads CASSGTLNTEAFF. The CDR3 DNA sequence: TGTGCCAGCAGTGGGACGTTGAACACTGAAGCTTTCTTT.

This chain links TRBV29-1 with TRBJ2-7; 7 nucleotides agree with TRBD1. The CDR3 sequence is 12 residues long. V trimming: 6 bases; J trimming: 3 bases; junction bases outside the gene matches: 5. Germline values: CDR1 SQVTM, CDR2 ANQGSEA. The CDR3 bases are TGCAGCGTCGCCGGGACAGTCTACGAGCAGTACTTC. Protein product: CSVAGTVYEQYF.

The chain is built from TRBV28 and TRBJ1-4; 7 bases agree with TRBD1. With 3 bases clipped from V and 7 bases from J, the junction kept 8 bases outside the gene matches. Germline V gene data show CDR1 as MDHEN and CDR2 as SYDVKM. This CDR3 contains 15 residues. Here the CDR3 reads CASSFTGASGEKLFF. The CDR3 DNA reads as TGTGCCAGCAGTTTTACAGGGGCTTCAGGTGAAAAACTGTTTTTT.

The J gene is TRBJ2-5, the V gene TRBV6-1, with D hard to call. Between the trimmed V and J ends, which lost 3 bases and 4 bases, there was a span of 15 bases. Per germline, CDR1 MNHNS and CDR2 SASEGT. This CDR3 has 15 amino acids. This CDR3 reads CASSEYGPLGETQYF. CDR3 coding DNA: TGTGCCAGCAGTGAGTACGGACCTCTGGGAGAGACCCAGTACTTC.

This sequence joins TRBV30 and TRBJ1-5; no clear D gene. The ends were cut back, 0 bases at V and 9 bases at J, with 12 bases in the middle. Germline lookup yields CDR1 GTSNPN and CDR2 SVGIG (reference sequence). The CDR3 totals 13 residues. DNA for the CDR3: TGTGCCTGGAGTGTCATGCCTGATTCGCCCCAGCATTTT. Encoded protein: CAWSVMPDSPQHF.

The V and J genes are TRBV6-5 and TRBJ2-7; TRBD2 aligns across 9 bases. The CDR3 runs 15 residues. Germline V gene sequence: CDR1 MNHEY, CDR2 SVGAGI. The junction had 9 bases not matched to a gene; V was cut back by 6 bases and J by 3 bases. CDR3 nucleotide sequence: TGTGCCAGCAGCCGAGGACTAGCGCAGATCTACGAGCAGTACTTC. This encodes CASSRGLAQIYEQYF.

V gene TRBV6-1 combines with J gene TRBJ1-2, with TRBD1 matching 7 bases. Germline CDR1 MNHNS, CDR2 SASEGT. V lost 4 bases to trimming and J lost 3 bases; unmatched junction nucleotides: 2. This CDR3 is built from 13 residues. The CDR3 region is CASSGTGYYGYTF. In nucleotides, the CDR3 is TGTGCCAGCAGTGGGACAGGCTACTATGGCTACACCTTC.

This rearrangement joins TRBV19 to TRBJ1-5; D is possibly TRBD1 (6 bases). The CDR3 length is 15 residues. Trimming cost V 8 bases and J 7 bases, with 21 bases left between them. In germline, CDR1 is LNHDA, CDR2 SQIVND (reference sequence). This CDR3 is CASRQEGGWVQPQHF. The CDR3 DNA reads TGTGCCAGTCGGCAGGAGGGGGGGTGGGTGCAGCCCCAGCATTTT.

This rearrangement joins TRBV2 to TRBJ1-1, with D tentatively TRBD1 (6 bases). This CDR3 region has 16 residues. Germline V gene sequence: CDR1 SNHLY, CDR2 FYNNEI. V was cut by 1 base and J by 1 base, with 13 bases left in between. The CDR3 DNA follows: TGTGCCAGCAGTGAAGACAGGGTTAACAGGAACACTGAAGCTTTCTTT. It codes for CASSEDRVNRNTEAFF.

The rearrangement joins TRBV18 to TRBJ1-5, with 9 bases lining up with TRBD1. This CDR3 contains 15 residues. The trim removed 2 bases at V and 10 bases at J, leaving 9 bases unmatched. Germline V CDR1 and CDR2: KGHSH, LQKENI. The CDR3 loop reads CASSPETGGVGPQHF. In DNA, the CDR3 is TGTGCCAGCTCACCAGAGACAGGGGGGGTAGGCCCCCAGCATTTT.